The T cell receptor beta chain described here comes from a study of T cell responses to AZD1222 COVID-19 vaccine. Notes on the study in general: A rise in Spike-specific TCR breadth and depth followed two AZD1222 doses. Unmutated regions of variants are reportedly targeted by nearly half of spike-specific TCRs.

Notes on this clone: Its cognate antigen is unknown.

The CDR3 has 12 residues. Trimming shortened V by 1 base and J by 9 bases, and 8 bases separated the two germline ends. CDR1 is SGDLS and CDR2 is YYNGEE in the germline V gene. Generated by immunoSEQ multiplex PCR, the TCRdb table keeps only in-frame clones and is missing some. The sample holds under 200,000 clones, 93% seen once. This TCR was recovered from an adult in good health. The input for sequencing was peripheral blood, taken on day 0 of AZD1222 vaccination. The rearrangement links TRBV9 to TRBJ2-1; no clear D gene. CDR3 amino acids: CASSVTAPEQFF. CDR3 in DNA: TGTGCCAGCAGCGTAACCGCCCCTGAGCAGTTCTTC.